Each of the 17 T cell receptor beta chains below was sequenced from the same sample in a study of T-cell memory formation after mild COVID-19. TCRdb reprocessed the 5' RACE reads via MiXCR and lists one record per CDR3 protein. The sample holds some 250,000 distinct CDR3 sequences, approximately 9% seen once. Sequenced material: PBMCs or a T cell subset sorted from them (not recorded which). These receptors all stem from a man between 18 and 35 years old who had mild COVID-19 (a few samples of this study predate the infection). Cell type and time point are not known.

This clonotype appeared a single time. V is TRBV9 and J is TRBJ2-7; 11 bases map to TRBD2. Germline assignment: CDR1 SGDLS and CDR2 YYNGEE. CDR3 length: 16 residues. Trimming took 0 bases from V and 4 from J; bases not matched to a gene: 6. The CDR3 DNA reads TGTGCCAGCAGCGTAGACCTAGCGGGGGGAAGGTACGAGCAGTACTTC. Encoded protein: CASSVDLAGGRYEQYF.

This chain links TRBV20-1 with TRBJ2-1; 12 positions agree with TRBD2. The CDR3 loop spans 11 amino acids. Germline trimming cut 6 bases from V and 12 bases from J; bases unmatched to any gene: 3. Per the germline V gene, CDR1 is DFQATT and CDR2 is SNEGSKA (reference sequence). The CDR3 reads CSARGLAGQFF. The CDR3 coding sequence is TGCAGTGCCAGGGGACTAGCGGGGCAGTTCTTC.

In DNA, the CDR3 is TGCGCCAGCAGCCCCTACTCGGGTGGAACTGAAGCTTTCTTT. Protein sequence: CASSPYSGGTEAFF. The chain links TRBV5-1 to TRBJ1-1; no clear D gene. Trimming shortened V by 4 bases and J by 5 bases, and 15 bases separated the two germline ends. From germline, CDR1 is SGHRS and CDR2 YFSETQ. The CDR3 runs 14 residues.

This clonotype was observed at least ten times. The chain employs TRBV28 and TRBJ1-1; D is perhaps TRBD1 (6 bases). The CDR3 loop spans 15 amino acids. The V end lost 5 bases, the J end lost 2 bases, and 15 bases lay between the germline ends. The germline V gene has CDR1 MDHEN and CDR2 SYDVKM. The CDR3 loop is CASSKQGGGNTEAFF. Here the CDR3 DNA reads TGTGCCAGCAGTAAACAAGGGGGTGGAAACACTGAAGCTTTCTTT.

In its sample, this clonotype was seen many times. In DNA, the CDR3 is TGTGCCACCAGCAGTGGAAGGGGGCCGGATACGCAGTATTTT. It translates to CATSSGRGPDTQYF. The chain employs TRBV15 and TRBJ2-3; 7 nucleotides line up with TRBD1. Germline V gene lookup returns CDR1 LNHNV and CDR2 YYDKDF (reference sequence). The V gene end was trimmed by 3 bases and the J gene end by 6 bases; junction bases not matched to a gene: 6. This CDR3 spans 14 amino acids.

This clonotype was seen only a few times. The rearrangement links TRBV5-1 to TRBJ2-3, with 8 bases fitting TRBD2. The V segment lost 4 bases and the J segment 1 base; nucleotides outside the gene matches: 11. This CDR3 has 17 residues. CDR1 and CDR2 from the germline V gene are SGHRS and YFSETQ. In DNA, the CDR3 is TGCGCCAGCAGCCTTCGCCTGCGGGGGGACCGCACAGATACGCAGTATTTT. Its translation is CASSLRLRGDRTDTQYF.

The chain recombines TRBV12-3 or TRBV12-4 with TRBJ1-2; 9 nucleotides line up with TRBD1. With V trimmed by 7 bases and J by 2 bases, 5 bases remained unmatched. The CDR3 is 14 residues long. CDR3: CASTGGQGNYGYTF. For the CDR3, the DNA is TGTGCCAGCACCGGAGGACAGGGGAACTATGGCTACACCTTC.

There are a few counts of this clonotype. The chain has TRBV7-9 and TRBJ1-3; D is unresolved. V was clipped by 5 bases and J by 0 bases, with 14 bases between them. The CDR3 has 16 amino acids. Germline V gene lookup returns CDR1 SEHNR and CDR2 FQNEAQ (reference sequence). CDR3 sequence reads: CASSGHFEYSGNTIYF. CDR3 sequence (DNA): TGTGCCAGCAGCGGGCATTTCGAGTACTCTGGAAACACCATATATTTT.

This clonotype was observed a handful of times. The chain combines TRBV15 with TRBJ2-1, with a tentative D call TRBD2 (7 bases). V was trimmed by 5 bases and J by 0 bases, leaving 11 bases between them. The germline V gene has CDR1 LNHNV and CDR2 YYDKDF (reference sequence). The CDR3 covers 15 residues. The CDR3 is CATSAGGLSYNEQFF. The CDR3 coding sequence is TGTGCCACCAGCGCCGGGGGGCTCTCCTACAATGAGCAGTTCTTC.

This clonotype was counted only a few times. The V call is TRBV20-1, the J call TRBJ1-5; TRBD1 is a possible D gene (6 bases). CDR1 DFQATT and CDR2 SNEGSKA come from the germline V gene (reference sequence). The length of the CDR3 is 14 residues. Trimming pared 6 bases from V and 9 bases from J, leaving 21 bases between. The CDR3 sequence: CSATLGGADLPQHF. CDR3 coding DNA: TGCAGTGCCACACTCGGGGGGGCGGACCTGCCCCAGCATTTT.

This clonotype was recorded a few times. This sequence joins TRBV6-5 and TRBJ2-3, with a tentative D call TRBD2 (5 bases). Germline CDR1 MNHEY, CDR2 SVGAGI. Trimming cost V 6 bases and J 0 bases, with 10 bases left between them. CDR3 size: 14 residues. CDR3: CASRKGLSTDTQYF. The CDR3 nucleotides are TGTGCCAGCAGAAAAGGACTGAGCACAGATACGCAGTATTTT.

J is TRBJ2-5 and V is TRBV5-1; 9 positions agree with TRBD2. From germline, CDR1 is SGHRS and CDR2 YFSETQ. J lost 1 base, V lost 1 base, and 5 bases had no gene match. The CDR3 is made up of 16 amino acids. The CDR3 sequence: CASSLLLAGAQETQYF. The CDR3 nucleotides read TGCGCCAGCAGCTTGCTATTAGCGGGGGCCCAAGAGACCCAGTACTTC.

V and J are TRBV6-6 and TRBJ2-7; D is possibly TRBD1 or TRBD2 (5 bases each). CDR3 length: 13 amino acids. Germline V gene lookup returns CDR1 MNHNY and CDR2 SVGAGI (reference sequence). V was trimmed by 6 bases and J by 4 bases, leaving 13 bases between them. The CDR3 coding sequence is TGTGCCAGCAGCTGGGGACCGCCGTACGAGCAGTACGTC. Its translation is CASSWGPPYEQYV.

V usage is TRBV24-1 and J usage is TRBJ2-3; D perhaps matches TRBD2 (6 bases). Germline V lookup: CDR1 KGHDR, CDR2 SFDVKD. CDR3 length equals 16 residues. The V end was cut by 1 base, the J end by 1 base, with 11 bases between. The CDR3 sequence is CATSDFAGTGTDTQYF. As DNA, the CDR3 is TGTGCCACCAGTGATTTCGCGGGAACGGGCACAGATACGCAGTATTTT.

Only a few counts were recorded for this clonotype. The V gene is TRBV28, the J gene TRBJ1-2, with D unresolved. The ends were cut back, 2 bases at V and 1 base at J, with 11 bases in the middle. Germline values: CDR1 MDHEN, CDR2 SYDVKM. This CDR3 spans 15 amino acids. CDR3 DNA sequence: TGTGCCAGCAGTTTAGGGGAAGAGATTAACTATGGCTACACCTTC. It is translated as CASSLGEEINYGYTF.

The chain carries TRBV11-2 and TRBJ2-2; either TRBD1 or TRBD2 may fit D (5 bases each). Germline V lookup: CDR1 SGHAT, CDR2 FQNNGV. Trimming pared 5 bases from V and 10 bases from J, leaving 8 bases between. CDR3 length equals 11 residues. The CDR3 DNA reads as TGTGCCAGCAGCCCAGGGACGGAGCTGTTTTTT. It yields the protein CASSPGTELFF.

There are a few counts of this clonotype. This chain links TRBV7-2 with TRBJ2-3, with D perhaps matching TRBD1 (5 bases). The germline V gene has CDR1 SGHTA and CDR2 FQGNSA. V lost 8 bases and J 6 bases, leaving 15 bases between the germline ends. CDR3 length equals 13 residues. Written as DNA, the CDR3 is TGTGCCAGCGCGACACAGGTATTGGATACGCAGTATTTT. Amino acid sequence: CASATQVLDTQYF.